A single sample gave rise to the 15 T cell receptor beta chains below, sequenced in a study of blood T cell repertoires in COVID-19. Data came from immunoSEQ multiplex PCR; TCRdb stores just in-frame clones and leaves some out. The sample carries about 73,000 clones, nearly 90% recorded once. Material for sequencing was peripheral blood. The receptors were sampled from a man older than 75 with acute or convalescent COVID-19.

Points on this clone: The identical CDR3 is also encoded by other nucleotide sequences in the sample. The CDR3 here is CASSSSGGTYNEQFF. CDR3 bases: TGCGCCAGCAGCTCGAGCGGGGGGACCTACAATGAGCAGTTCTTC. This chain uses TRBV5-1 with TRBJ2-1; 9 positions agree with TRBD2. This CDR3 contains 15 residues. CDR1 is SGHRS and CDR2 is YFSETQ in the germline V gene. V was pared by 3 bases and J by 2 bases, with 3 bases of the junction left unmatched.

This chain uses TRBV6-6 with TRBJ2-1, with 12 nucleotides matching TRBD2. Unmatched junction bases numbered 4, after V lost 4 bases and J lost 6 bases. The CDR3 covers 15 residues. Germline V gene sequence: CDR1 MNHNY, CDR2 SVGAGI (reference sequence). CDR3 nucleotides: TGTGCCAGCAGTTCCGGGACTAGCGGGCGCAATGAGCAGTTCTTC. Protein sequence: CASSSGTSGRNEQFF.

The chain carries TRBV2 and TRBJ1-3; D is unresolved. Per germline, CDR1 SNHLY and CDR2 FYNNEI. This CDR3 comprises 12 residues. V was cut by 0 bases and J by 6 bases, with 3 bases left in between. In DNA form, the CDR3 reads TGTGCCAGCAGTGAAGCCCAAAACACCATATATTTT. This codes for CASSEAQNTIYF.

The J gene is TRBJ2-1, the V gene TRBV6-5, with a weak D call TRBD1 (6 bases). Per the germline V gene, CDR1 is MNHEY and CDR2 is SVGAGI. This CDR3 has 15 amino acids. V lost 7 bases and J lost 6, with 19 bases in between. The CDR3 reads CASKVSGTFRNEQFF. DNA for the CDR3: TGTGCCAGCAAGGTATCCGGGACATTCCGCAATGAGCAGTTCTTC.

The chain joins TRBV18 to TRBJ2-6; D is perhaps TRBD1 (6 bases). From germline, CDR1 is KGHSH and CDR2 LQKENI. Trimming stripped 3 bases from V and 2 bases from J, with 8 bases between. The CDR3 sequence is 15 residues long. CDR3 amino acids: CASSPSGAGANVLTF. The CDR3 DNA reads TGTGCCAGCTCACCTTCAGGGGCTGGGGCCAACGTCCTGACTTTC.

This clone was counted between two and nine times. The J gene is TRBJ2-6, the V gene TRBV5-4; TRBD1 aligns across 8 bases. From germline, CDR1 is SGHNT and CDR2 YYREEE (reference sequence). V trimming: 4 bases; J trimming: 0 bases; junction bases outside the gene matches: 9. The CDR3 consists of 18 residues. The CDR3 DNA follows: TGTGCCAGCAGCGTCGGACAGGGCTTTCTCTCTGGGGCCAACGTCCTGACTTTC. Translating gives CASSVGQGFLSGANVLTF.

The chain employs TRBV9 and TRBJ2-1; 10 bases agree with TRBD2. J lost 1 base, V lost 3 bases, and 4 bases had no gene match. CDR3 length: 16 residues. Germline loops: CDR1 SGDLS, CDR2 YYNGEE. This chain's CDR3 is CASSGETSGSYNEQFF. CDR3 in DNA: TGTGCCAGCAGCGGCGAGACTAGCGGGTCCTACAATGAGCAGTTCTTC.

The chain couples TRBV7-6 to TRBJ2-5; D may be TRBD2 (6 bases). The CDR3 runs to 14 residues. Germline CDR1 and CDR2: SGHVS and FNYEAQ. The V end lost 3 bases, the J end lost 3 bases, and 11 bases lay between the germline ends. CDR3 loop: CASSLAGTKETQYF. CDR3 nucleotides: TGTGCCAGCAGCTTGGCGGGGACGAAAGAGACCCAGTACTTC.

The chain links TRBV3-1 (or the pseudogene TRBV3-2) to TRBJ1-5; possibly TRBD1 for D (6 bases). CDR3 size: 16 residues. Per germline, CDR1 LGHDT and CDR2 YNNKEL (reference sequence). V was pared by 9 bases and J by 0 bases, with 18 bases between. CDR3 sequence: CARKKEQGYSNQPQHF. The CDR3 DNA follows: TGTGCCAGAAAGAAAGAGCAGGGGTATAGCAATCAGCCCCAGCATTTT.

The chain joins TRBV10-1 to TRBJ1-1; 7 bases are a match to TRBD1. V trimming: 7 bases; J trimming: 0 bases; junction bases outside the gene matches: 17. The CDR3 contains 18 residues. Germline V gene sequence: CDR1 WNHNN, CDR2 SYGVQD (reference sequence). In nucleotides, the CDR3 is TGCGCCAGCACCATAGACAGGGAAGAGGGACGGATGAACACTGAAGCTTTCTTT. This gives the protein CASTIDREEGRMNTEAFF.

V and J are TRBV19 and TRBJ1-5; 9 bases fit TRBD1. The germline V gene encodes CDR1 LNHDA and CDR2 SQIVND (reference sequence). Germline trimming cut 3 bases from V and 7 bases from J; bases unmatched to any gene: 4. This CDR3 is built from 14 residues. CDR3 protein: CASSIGTGSQPQHF. DNA of the CDR3: TGTGCCAGTAGTATTGGGACAGGGAGCCAGCCCCAGCATTTT.

The sample holds one count of this clone. The rearrangement uses TRBV5-6 and TRBJ2-1; TRBD1 might be the D (6 bases). Germline values: CDR1 SGHDT, CDR2 YYEEEE. Trimming removed 2 bases at V and 9 bases at J, with 18 bases between. The CDR3 sequence is 15 residues long. CDR3 sequence (DNA): TGTGCCAGCAGCTTCGACAGGCCTGGGGTGAGTGAGCAGTTCTTC. Translated: CASSFDRPGVSEQFF. Together with reference TRBV5-6 and TRBJ2-1, the CDR3 gives the full variable domain: DAGVTQSPTHLIKTRGQQVTLRCSPKSGHDTVSWYQQALGQGPQFIFQYYEEEERQRGNFPDRFSGHQFPNYSSELNVNALLLGDSALYLCASSFDRPGVSEQFFGPGTRLTVL.

The count of this clone is one. The chain combines TRBV14 with TRBJ2-1, with TRBD2 matching 10 bases. The CDR3 loop spans 18 amino acids. CDR1 is SGHDN, CDR2 FVKESK, per germline. V shed 4 bases, J shed 7 bases, and the junction held 16 bases outside the gene matches. Here the CDR3 reads CASSPLLRASGRFNEQFF. CDR3 DNA sequence: TGTGCCAGCAGCCCCCTGTTAAGGGCTAGCGGGAGATTTAATGAGCAGTTCTTC.

The CDR3 sequence: CASSGLAGSGEQFF. The CDR3 DNA reads as TGTGCCAGTAGTGGGCTAGCGGGGTCTGGTGAGCAGTTCTTC. The rearrangement joins TRBV19 to TRBJ2-1, with 9 bases aligning to TRBD2. Germline CDR1 and CDR2: LNHDA and SQIVND (reference sequence). V lost 5 bases and J lost 9; bases outside the gene matches: 8. This CDR3 is built from 14 residues.

The rearrangement joins TRBV28 to TRBJ1-3, with a possible D match to TRBD1 (6 bases). Looked up from germline, CDR1 is MDHEN and CDR2 is SYDVKM. The CDR3 covers 15 residues. The germline V and J ends were trimmed by 2 bases and 0 bases, with 8 bases remaining between them. The CDR3 here is CASSLRGGSGNTIYF. The DNA for the CDR3 is TGTGCCAGCAGTTTAAGAGGGGGCTCTGGAAACACCATATATTTT.